This T cell receptor (beta chain) is from a study of early T cells in non-severe SARS-CoV-2 infection. Findings of the study overall: Sequences matched to VDJdb favored anti-spike CD8 responses, while private and CD4 specificities were missed.

As part of library construction, unique molecular identifiers were attached to individual cDNA molecules. TCRdb reprocessed the 5' RACE reads with MiXCR, giving one entry per CDR3 protein. This sample has 70,000 or so distinct CDR3 sequences, with 12% found just once. Germline V gene sequence: CDR1 SGHDN, CDR2 FVKESK. The CDR3 length is 14 residues. V gave up 5 bases and J gave up 13 bases, with 21 bases separating them. Worth noting for this clonotype: Its specificity is not known.

The gene calls are TRBV14 and TRBJ2-1, with D maybe TRBD2 (5 bases). The TCR sequence derives from an adult who was a healthcare worker with PCR-confirmed SARS-CoV-2 infection or an uninfected control (not recorded which). The sequenced sample was whole blood. The CDR3 is CASSEGSRAQSQFF. The CDR3 region has the DNA TGTGCCAGCAGCGAGGGTTCAAGGGCACAATCCCAGTTCTTC.